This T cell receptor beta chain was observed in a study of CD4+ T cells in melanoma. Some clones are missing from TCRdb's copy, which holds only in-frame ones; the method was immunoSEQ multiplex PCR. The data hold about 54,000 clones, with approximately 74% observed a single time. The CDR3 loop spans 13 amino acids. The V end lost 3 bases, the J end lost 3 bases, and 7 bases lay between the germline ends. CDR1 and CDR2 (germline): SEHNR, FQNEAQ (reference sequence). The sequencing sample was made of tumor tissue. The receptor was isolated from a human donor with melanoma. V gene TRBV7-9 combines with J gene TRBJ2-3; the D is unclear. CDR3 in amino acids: CASSFFGTDTQYF. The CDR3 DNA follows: TGTGCCAGCAGCTTTTTTGGGACAGATACGCAGTATTTT.